This T cell receptor beta chain was sequenced in a study of cytomegalovirus exposure and HLA in healthy donors. Study at large: Unique TCRs from HLA-typed donors, about 78 million of them, were held in an early data release. Study-wide results and limits: Researchers reported from a later analysis that most CMV-associated TCR beta chains appeared HLA-restricted. Immune exposure information comprised only CMV serostatus.

PCR employed 60 Vbeta and 13 Jbeta primers. The data were produced by immunoSEQ multiplex PCR, yet TCRdb's version contains in-frame clones alone and is incomplete. The table records 150,000 to 200,000 clones, 75% to 85% of them present only once. Note on this clone: Antigen specificity is unknown.

Trimming cost V 1 base and J 0 bases, with 7 bases left between them. The CDR3 length is 14 residues. Germline CDR1 MNHNS, CDR2 SASEGT. This clonotype was sampled from a girl aged 2-9 years in good health and CMV-seropositive. V and J are TRBV6-1 and TRBJ2-7; no definite D call. Sequences were obtained from PBMCs. In nucleotides, the CDR3 is TGTGCCAGCAGTGAAGTCCCAGGCTCCTACGAGCAGTACTTC. Translating it yields CASSEVPGSYEQYF.